The text below deals with one T cell receptor (beta chain). Its target is not known. This entry is derived from a study of blood T cells in healthy people across ages. The CDR3 has 14 amino acids. With 9 bases removed from V and 6 bases from J, the gap between germline ends came to 15 bases. Whole-study results and caveats: Unsorted PBMC input precluded a conclusive naive versus antigen-experienced comparison.

The use of a sample-barcoded 5' primer and a J-beta primer mix characterized a second PCR of roughly 7 to 11 cycles. TCRdb used MiXCR to reprocess the 5' RACE reads, holding one entry per CDR3 protein. In the table there are hundreds of thousands of distinct CDR3 sequences, roughly 50% of which are singletons. This chain connects TRBV12-3 or TRBV12-4 to TRBJ1-6; D is undetermined. Sequenced sample: blood. The clonotype was recovered from a man between 25 and 39 years old in good health. The CDR3 is CASSPAGSNSPLHF. CDR3 coding DNA: TGTGCCAGTAGCCCCGCGGGCTCTAATTCACCCCTCCACTTT.